The 25 T cell receptor beta chains presented below share a single source sample, sequenced in a study of cytomegalovirus exposure and HLA in healthy donors. Sequencing was performed with immunoSEQ multiplex PCR; in TCRdb, only in-frame clones are kept and a portion is missing. Among about 180,000 clones listed, around nine tenths were seen once. Material for sequencing was PBMCs. These receptors all stem from a man younger than 35 in good health and CMV-seropositive.

The genes are TRBV7-2 and TRBJ1-3, with TRBD1 matching 11 bases. V lost 1 base to trimming and J lost 0 bases; unmatched junction nucleotides: 2. This CDR3 spans 17 amino acids. CDR1 and CDR2 from the germline V gene are SGHTA and FQGNSA. The CDR3, as DNA: TGTGCCAGCAGCTTAGGAGGGACAGGGGGCTCTGGAAACACCATATATTTT. It yields the protein CASSLGGTGGSGNTIYF.

The chain employs TRBV11-3 and TRBJ2-3, with 9 bases identical to TRBD2. V gave up 4 bases and J gave up 9 bases; unmatched junction bases: 14. This CDR3 region has 16 residues. Germline CDR1 and CDR2: SGHNT and YENEEA. The CDR3 loop reads CASSYSSGARRGTQYF. The CDR3 DNA is TGTGCCAGCAGCTACTCTAGCGGGGCTCGCAGGGGAACGCAGTATTTT.

Regarding this clone: A junction boundary mismatches the germline segment, possibly from a read error. The chain has TRBV6-1 and TRBJ2-4; TRBD2 matches at 9 bases. Germline V lookup: CDR1 MNHNS, CDR2 SASEGT. The CDR3 consists of 15 residues. CDR3 nucleotides: TGTGCCAGCAGCCTTATAGCGGGAGCCAAAGACATTCAGTACTTC. It is translated as CASSLIAGAKDIQYF.

CDR3 sequence: CASSAGQGARGYTF. In nucleotides, the CDR3 is TGCGCCAGCAGCGCGGGACAGGGGGCAAGGGGCTACACCTTC. This chain uses TRBV5-1 with TRBJ1-2; 12 nucleotides agree with TRBD1. Trimming at V came to 4 bases and at J to 8 bases, leaving 6 bases not matched to a gene. In germline, CDR1 is SGHRS, CDR2 YFSETQ. CDR3 length equals 14 residues.

This rearrangement joins TRBV6-5 to TRBJ2-1; D remains unclear. The ends were cut back, 4 bases at V and 3 bases at J, with 13 bases in the middle. The CDR3 runs 15 residues. Germline CDR1 and CDR2: MNHEY and SVGAGI. CDR3 DNA sequence: TGTGCCAGCAGTTTGAGGATCGGCAGCTACAATGAGCAGTTCTTC. Protein product: CASSLRIGSYNEQFF.

V and J are TRBV7-9 and TRBJ1-2; unclear D gene. The germline V gene has CDR1 SEHNR and CDR2 FQNEAQ (reference sequence). The CDR3 is made up of 14 amino acids. The V and J ends lost 6 bases and 0 bases respectively, with 11 bases between them. The CDR3 protein is CASSRRHSNYGYTF. Written as DNA, the CDR3 is TGTGCCAGCAGTCGCCGACACTCTAACTATGGCTACACCTTC.

The rearrangement uses TRBV7-2 and TRBJ2-2, with TRBD1 matching 10 bases. Germline assignment: CDR1 SGHTA and CDR2 FQGNSA. Trimming removed 1 base from V and 9 bases from J; junction bases left unmatched: 5. CDR3 length: 15 residues. The CDR3 here is CASSLGTGGGRELFF. The CDR3 DNA follows: TGTGCCAGCAGCTTAGGGACAGGGGGTGGCCGGGAGCTGTTTTTT.

This rearrangement joins TRBV6-5 to TRBJ2-2; D might be TRBD2 (5 bases). Per germline, CDR1 MNHEY and CDR2 SVGAGI. The V gene lost 5 bases and the J gene lost 5 bases, with 15 bases spanning the gap. The CDR3 contains 15 residues. The CDR3 is CASSQSGFWTGELFF. As DNA, the CDR3 is TGTGCCAGCAGTCAAAGCGGATTCTGGACCGGGGAGCTGTTTTTT.

The chain carries TRBV27 and TRBJ2-7, with a tentative D call TRBD1 (6 bases). The CDR3 has 15 residues. With 5 bases removed from V and 5 bases from J, the gap between germline ends came to 19 bases. Germline V gene sequence: CDR1 MNHEY, CDR2 SMNVEV (reference sequence). This CDR3 reads CASSPRPTGYDEQYF. CDR3 bases: TGTGCCAGCAGTCCGCGACCCACAGGGTACGACGAGCAGTACTTC.

This chain joins TRBV5-1 and TRBJ1-3, with unresolved D. Trimming removed 4 bases at V and 1 base at J, with 15 bases between. This CDR3 is 16 amino acids long. Germline-derived CDR1 and CDR2 are SGHRS and YFSETQ. DNA for the CDR3: TGCGCCAGCAGCCTAACGTCCACTGCATCTGGAAACACCATATATTTT. It translates to CASSLTSTASGNTIYF.

The chain uses TRBV9 and TRBJ2-1; 9 positions match TRBD2. With 0 bases clipped from V and 4 bases from J, the junction kept 5 bases outside the gene matches. Looked up from germline, CDR1 is SGDLS and CDR2 is YYNGEE. This CDR3 has 16 residues. CDR3 sequence: CASSVVGTSRYNEQFF. The CDR3 DNA follows: TGTGCCAGCAGCGTAGTTGGGACTAGCAGGTACAATGAGCAGTTCTTC.

The chain has TRBV12-5 and TRBJ2-2; 8 bases are a match to TRBD2. Germline CDR1 LGHNT, CDR2 FRNRAP. J was trimmed by 1 base and V by 6 bases; bases with no gene match: 4. CDR3 length equals 15 residues. CDR3: CASGAGAWNTGELFF. For the CDR3, the DNA is TGTGCTAGTGGAGCGGGGGCATGGAACACCGGGGAGCTGTTTTTT.

Concerning this clone itself: This is likely a read error, given that the CDR3 carries no conserved phenylalanine or tryptophan at its end. The limits of the CDR3 on the DNA are not certain, so only TCRdb's listed CDR3 is given. The J gene is TRBJ1-1, the V gene TRBV20-1; TRBD1, the table's D call, was not compared with the DNA. The CDR3 region is 11 residues in length, termini included. Germline V gene data show CDR1 as DFQATT and CDR2 as SNEGSKA (reference sequence). The CDR3 is CSADRGTCRVL.

The chain employs TRBV2 and TRBJ1-1; no clear D. Between the trimmed V and J ends, which lost 4 bases and 1 base, there was a span of 10 bases. Per the germline V gene, CDR1 is SNHLY and CDR2 is FYNNEI. CDR3 size: 14 residues. The CDR3 protein is CASSVRQENTEAFF. DNA for the CDR3: TGTGCCAGCAGTGTTCGGCAGGAGAACACTGAAGCTTTCTTT. Full variable domain (remainder filled in from reference TRBV2 and TRBJ1-1): EPEVTQTPSHQVTQMGQEVILRCVPISNHLYFYWYRQILGQKVEFLVSFYNNEISEKSEIFDDQFSVERPDGSNFTLKIRSTKLEDSAMYFCASSVRQENTEAFFGQGTRLTVV.

The V and J genes are TRBV6-5 and TRBJ2-7; D might be TRBD2 (5 bases). The V end lost 3 bases, the J end lost 1 base, and 13 bases lay between the germline ends. Per the germline V gene, CDR1 is MNHEY and CDR2 is SVGAGI. The CDR3 spans 15 residues. Written as DNA, the CDR3 is TGTGCCAGCAGTTATTCGGGGTCGGGATCCTACGAGCAGTACTTC. It translates to CASSYSGSGSYEQYF.

V usage is TRBV19 and J usage is TRBJ1-2, with 11 positions matching TRBD1. The CDR3 has 13 residues. The V and J ends lost 6 bases and 7 bases, in that order; junction bases with no gene match: 4. Germline CDR1 and CDR2: LNHDA and SQIVND (reference sequence). The CDR3 protein is CASSQDRGLGYTF. For the CDR3, the DNA is TGTGCCAGTAGCCAGGACAGGGGGCTTGGCTACACCTTC.

The J gene is TRBJ2-3, the V gene TRBV6-1, with 8 nucleotides matching TRBD1. The J segment lost 3 bases and the V segment lost 8 bases, leaving 7 bases of the junction unmatched. The CDR3 runs 14 residues. The V gene's germline CDR1 is MNHNS and CDR2 SASEGT. CDR3 in DNA: TGTGCCAGCTGTTTCCGGGACAGGACAGATACGCAGTATTTT. This codes for CASCFRDRTDTQYF.

V usage is TRBV2 and J usage is TRBJ2-4; no definite D call. Germline V gene lookup returns CDR1 SNHLY and CDR2 FYNNEI. This CDR3 is 14 amino acids long. Trimming removed 8 bases from V and 5 bases from J, with 16 bases in between. Here the CDR3 reads CASGEEPPENIQYF. Here the CDR3 DNA reads TGTGCCAGCGGGGAAGAGCCACCCGAAAACATTCAGTACTTC.

This rearrangement joins TRBV5-6 to TRBJ1-2, with 8 bases identical to TRBD1. This CDR3 contains 16 residues. V dropped 4 bases and J dropped 8; count of bases not matched to a gene: 16. The V gene's germline CDR1 is SGHDT and CDR2 YYEEEE. The CDR3 loop reads CASSRLGYRGTLGYTF. CDR3 DNA: TGTGCCAGCAGCCGCCTAGGGTACAGGGGGACGCTGGGCTACACCTTC.

The V gene is TRBV7-6, the J gene TRBJ1-1, with D uncertain. CDR1 and CDR2 (germline): SGHVS, FNYEAQ. The CDR3 extends over 13 amino acids. The ends were cut back, 8 bases at V and 1 base at J, with 11 bases in the middle. Here the CDR3 reads CASSQAPNTEAFF. Here the CDR3 DNA reads TGTGCCAGCTCGCAGGCTCCGAACACTGAAGCTTTCTTT. The whole variable domain, remainder taken from reference TRBV7-6 and TRBJ1-1, is GAGVSQSPRYKVTKRGQDVALRCDPISGHVSLYWYRQALGQGPEFLTYFNYEAQQDKSGLPNDRFSAERPEGSISTLTIQRTEQRDSAMYRCASSQAPNTEAFFGQGTRLTVV.

The count of this clone is one. This rearrangement joins TRBV4-2 to TRBJ2-3; D remains ambiguous. The CDR3 is made up of 15 amino acids. V was clipped by 0 bases and J by 2 bases, with 9 bases between them. From germline, CDR1 is LGHNA and CDR2 YNFKEQ. This CDR3 reads CASSQDESPTDTQYF. CDR3 bases: TGTGCCAGCAGCCAAGATGAGTCCCCCACAGATACGCAGTATTTT.

CDR3 bases: TGTGCCAGCAGTTTTATGGACAGGGAGGCGTCCTACGAGCAGTACTTC. It specifies CASSFMDREASYEQYF. The chain recombines TRBV28 with TRBJ2-7; 8 nucleotides align to TRBD1. Germline-derived CDR1 and CDR2 are MDHEN and SYDVKM. V was pared by 3 bases and J by 1 base, with 8 bases of the junction left unmatched. The CDR3 contains 16 residues.

This chain connects TRBV6-5 to TRBJ2-1; TRBD1 matches at 8 bases. CDR3 length equals 15 residues. V lost 5 bases and J lost 6; bases outside the gene matches: 9. The germline gives CDR1 MNHEY, CDR2 SVGAGI. CDR3 nucleotides: TGTGCCAGCAGTCCCGGGGCAGGGGGCTTCAATGAGCAGTTCTTC. It is translated as CASSPGAGGFNEQFF.

The chain has TRBV13 and TRBJ1-1; tentatively, D is TRBD1 (6 bases). The CDR3 contains 12 residues. Germline V gene lookup returns CDR1 PRHDT and CDR2 FYEKMQ (reference sequence). Trimming took 1 base from V and 7 from J, leaving 7 bases between them. The CDR3 coding sequence is TGTGCCAGCAGCTTAGAAGGGGGTGAAGCTTTCTTT. This encodes CASSLEGGEAFF.

The chain employs TRBV13 and TRBJ2-5; 9 nucleotides match TRBD2. This CDR3 is built from 15 residues. Germline trimming cut 0 bases from V and 6 bases from J; bases unmatched to any gene: 5. Germline loops: CDR1 PRHDT, CDR2 FYEKMQ (reference sequence). In DNA, the CDR3 is TGTGCCAGCAGCTTAGGGGCGGGAGGGCCAAAGACCCAGTACTTC. Translation gives CASSLGAGGPKTQYF.